A selection of T cell receptor beta chains follows, all from one sample in a study of T cell repertoires in cytomegalovirus infection. TCRdb re-derived calls from the reads in MiXCR, one entry per CDR3 protein. The sample contains about 340,000 distinct CDR3 sequences, under 35% of which appear only once. Their antigens are not known. This sample comprised cultured PBMCs, obtained from culture after CMV antigen stimulation. Receptors were obtained from a human donor in good health (CMV status not recorded). Some clones in this sample may be carry-over from other donors' samples. CDR3s include the opening cysteine and the closing phenylalanine or tryptophan. Fields, in order: J gene, D gene, clone size, V gene, CDR3 protein, CDR3 DNA. A D gene is named only where the DNA matches it firmly. Clone size, where shown, is once, few, many, or a class for clones that have expanded.

J gene: TRBJ1-1; D gene: NA; clone size: NA; V gene: TRBV27; CDR3 protein: CASSLLTGQNTEAFF; CDR3 DNA: TGTGCCAGCAGCCTCTTGACAGGACAGAACACTGAAGCTTTCTTT
J gene: TRBJ2-1; D gene: TRBD1; clone size: NA; V gene: TRBV19; CDR3 protein: CASKKGQGSYNEQFF; CDR3 DNA: TGTGCCAGTAAGAAGGGACAGGGATCCTACAATGAGCAGTTCTTC
J gene: TRBJ1-4; D gene: NA; clone size: NA; V gene: TRBV7-8; CDR3 protein: CASSPPGGAENEKLFF; CDR3 DNA: TGTGCCAGCAGCCCTCCCGGGGGGGCAGAAAATGAAAAACTGTTTTTT
J gene: TRBJ1-1; D gene: TRBD1; clone size: NA; V gene: TRBV29-1; CDR3 protein: CSVEGTGRIEAFF; CDR3 DNA: TGCAGCGTTGAAGGGACAGGCCGGATTGAAGCTTTCTTT
J gene: TRBJ2-4; D gene: NA; clone size: NA; V gene: TRBV29-1; CDR3 protein: CSVPGVGNIQYF; CDR3 DNA: TGCAGCGTACCCGGGGTCGGAAACATTCAGTACTTC
J gene: TRBJ2-5; D gene: NA; clone size: NA; V gene: TRBV7-3; CDR3 protein: CASSFDPRAETQYF; CDR3 DNA: TGTGCCAGCAGCTTTGACCCACGAGCGGAGACCCAGTACTTC
J gene: TRBJ2-7; D gene: NA; clone size: NA; V gene: TRBV7-9; CDR3 protein: CASSFWDTTYEQYF; CDR3 DNA: TGTGCCAGCAGCTTCTGGGACACAACCTACGAGCAGTACTTC
J gene: TRBJ2-7; D gene: NA; clone size: NA; V gene: TRBV7-9; CDR3 protein: CASSLALPAREISALTSYEQYF; CDR3 DNA: TGTGCCAGCAGCTTAGCGCTCCCGGCCAGGGAGATTTCTGCCCTCACCTCCTACGAGCAGTACTTC
J gene: TRBJ2-7; D gene: TRBD1; clone size: few; V gene: TRBV20-1; CDR3 protein: CSARAGTGGDYEQYF; CDR3 DNA: TGCAGTGCTAGAGCCGGGACAGGGGGTGACTACGAGCAGTACTTC
J gene: TRBJ1-2; D gene: TRBD1; clone size: NA; V gene: TRBV12-3/TRBV12-4; CDR3 protein: CASSLQGADGYTF; CDR3 DNA: TGTGCCAGCAGCCTTCAGGGGGCGGATGGCTACACCTTC
J gene: TRBJ2-2; D gene: TRBD1; clone size: few; V gene: TRBV6-1; CDR3 protein: CASSAYFGTGSVGELFF; CDR3 DNA: TGTGCCAGCAGCGCCTACTTCGGGACAGGGTCCGTCGGGGAGCTGTTTTTT
J gene: TRBJ1-4; D gene: NA; clone size: NA; V gene: TRBV19; CDR3 protein: CASTQGGGGKLFF; CDR3 DNA: TGTGCCAGCACACAGGGAGGGGGGGGGAAACTGTTTTTT
J gene: TRBJ1-2; D gene: NA; clone size: NA; V gene: TRBV7-2; CDR3 protein: CASSLAREAPMVDYGYTF; CDR3 DNA: TGTGCCAGCAGCTTAGCTAGGGAAGCGCCTATGGTCGACTATGGCTACACCTTC
J gene: TRBJ1-1; D gene: NA; clone size: NA; V gene: TRBV6-1; CDR3 protein: CASRGQPRNTEAFF; CDR3 DNA: TGTGCCAGCAGAGGACAGCCACGGAACACTGAAGCTTTCTTT
J gene: TRBJ1-6; D gene: NA; clone size: NA; V gene: TRBV6-2/TRBV6-3; CDR3 protein: CASRQNEKNSPLHF; CDR3 DNA: TGTGCCAGCAGGCAGAACGAGAAAAATTCACCCCTCCACTTT
J gene: TRBJ2-1; D gene: TRBD2; clone size: few; V gene: TRBV7-4; CDR3 protein: CASSWSQIGSGRDNEQFF; CDR3 DNA: TGTGCCAGCAGCTGGTCCCAGATCGGGAGCGGGAGGGACAATGAGCAGTTCTTC
J gene: TRBJ2-4; D gene: NA; clone size: few; V gene: TRBV2; CDR3 protein: CASSGTTAKNIQYF; CDR3 DNA: TGTGCCAGCAGTGGGACAACGGCCAAAAACATTCAGTACTTC
J gene: TRBJ1-5; D gene: NA; clone size: few; V gene: TRBV6-2/TRBV6-3; CDR3 protein: CASSLASSWYNQPQHF; CDR3 DNA: TGTGCCAGCAGCCTCGCATCCAGCTGGTACAATCAGCCCCAGCATTTT
J gene: TRBJ1-6; D gene: NA; clone size: NA; V gene: TRBV12-5; CDR3 protein: CASGLATYPLYNSPLHF; CDR3 DNA: TGTGCTAGTGGTTTGGCCACCTACCCCCTCTATAATTCACCCCTCCACTTT
J gene: TRBJ1-2; D gene: NA; clone size: NA; V gene: TRBV7-3; CDR3 protein: CASSLDGIGQNYGYTF; CDR3 DNA: TGTGCCAGCAGCTTGGACGGGATCGGGCAGAACTATGGCTACACCTTC
J gene: TRBJ2-1; D gene: TRBD2; clone size: NA; V gene: TRBV4-2; CDR3 protein: CASSQGAGGPPNEQFF; CDR3 DNA: TGTGCCAGCAGCCAAGGAGCGGGAGGACCCCCCAATGAGCAGTTCTTC
J gene: TRBJ1-3; D gene: NA; clone size: once; V gene: TRBV5-3; CDR3 protein: CASRPTLYGNTIYF; CDR3 DNA: TGTGCCAGCAGACCCACATTGTATGGAAACACCATATATTTT
J gene: TRBJ1-2; D gene: NA; clone size: many; V gene: TRBV7-2; CDR3 protein: CASSSYYGYTF; CDR3 DNA: TGTGCCAGCAGCTCTTACTATGGCTACACCTTC
J gene: TRBJ2-7; D gene: NA; clone size: NA; V gene: TRBV11-1; CDR3 protein: CASSSGVARGYEQYF; CDR3 DNA: TGTGCCAGCAGCTCCGGAGTAGCGAGGGGTTACGAGCAGTACTTC
J gene: TRBJ1-2; D gene: NA; clone size: NA; V gene: TRBV11-2; CDR3 protein: CASGHEGDGYTF; CDR3 DNA: TGTGCCAGCGGACACGAAGGGGATGGCTACACCTTC
J gene: TRBJ1-5; D gene: TRBD1; clone size: few; V gene: TRBV6-6; CDR3 protein: CASSYLRDTGGLSQPQHF; CDR3 DNA: TGTGCCAGCAGTTACCTAAGGGACACAGGGGGCCTAAGTCAGCCCCAGCATTTT
J gene: TRBJ1-3; D gene: NA; clone size: NA; V gene: TRBV6-5; CDR3 protein: CASSRGGRAGNTIYF; CDR3 DNA: TGTGCCAGCAGCCGCGGAGGGAGAGCTGGAAACACCATATATTTT
J gene: TRBJ2-5; D gene: NA; clone size: few; V gene: TRBV19; CDR3 protein: CASSMGQRETQYF; CDR3 DNA: TGTGCCAGTAGTATGGGGCAGAGAGAGACCCAGTACTTC
J gene: TRBJ2-3; D gene: TRBD2; clone size: NA; V gene: TRBV5-3; CDR3 protein: CASRGTSLADTQYF; CDR3 DNA: TGTGCCAGCAGGGGGACTAGCCTCGCAGATACGCAGTATTTT
J gene: TRBJ1-5; D gene: NA; clone size: NA; V gene: TRBV19; CDR3 protein: CASNIEGPGPQHF; CDR3 DNA: TGTGCCAGTAACATCGAGGGACCTGGGCCCCAGCATTTT
J gene: TRBJ2-7; D gene: TRBD2; clone size: few; V gene: TRBV28; CDR3 protein: CASYGWSGSENEQYF; CDR3 DNA: TGTGCCTCTTACGGGTGGAGCGGGAGTGAGAACGAGCAGTACTTC
J gene: TRBJ2-5; D gene: NA; clone size: NA; V gene: TRBV7-6; CDR3 protein: CASSLLVGRQETQYF; CDR3 DNA: TGTGCCAGCAGCTTATTGGTAGGCCGTCAAGAGACCCAGTACTTC
J gene: TRBJ2-7; D gene: TRBD1; clone size: NA; V gene: TRBV6-1; CDR3 protein: CASSSPDRRSPYEQYF; CDR3 DNA: TGTGCCAGCAGTTCTCCGGACAGGCGCTCTCCCTACGAGCAGTACTTC
J gene: TRBJ2-5; D gene: TRBD2; clone size: few; V gene: TRBV7-2; CDR3 protein: CASSPGTSVEYF; CDR3 DNA: TGTGCCAGCAGCCCTGGGACTAGCGTAGAGTACTTC
J gene: TRBJ2-1; D gene: TRBD1; clone size: few; V gene: TRBV24-1; CDR3 protein: CATSDNTGTGALYNEQFF; CDR3 DNA: TGTGCCACCAGTGATAATACCGGGACAGGGGCGTTGTACAATGAGCAGTTCTTC
J gene: TRBJ2-2; D gene: NA; clone size: NA; V gene: TRBV7-2; CDR3 protein: CASSLAWVTHTGELFF; CDR3 DNA: TGTGCCAGCAGCTTAGCGTGGGTGACACACACCGGGGAGCTGTTTTTT
J gene: TRBJ1-1; D gene: TRBD1; clone size: once; V gene: TRBV11-2; CDR3 protein: CASSLAWGDRMNTEAFF; CDR3 DNA: TGTGCCAGCAGCTTAGCCTGGGGGGACAGGATGAACACTGAAGCTTTCTTT
J gene: TRBJ2-7; D gene: NA; clone size: NA; V gene: TRBV19; CDR3 protein: CASSIDVSWEPHPSYEQYF; CDR3 DNA: TGTGCCAGTAGTATTGATGTTTCTTGGGAGCCCCACCCCTCCTACGAGCAGTACTTC
J gene: TRBJ1-2; D gene: NA; clone size: NA; V gene: TRBV5-4; CDR3 protein: CASSSARQEPRIYGYTF; CDR3 DNA: TGTGCCAGCAGCTCTGCAAGACAGGAACCCCGTATCTATGGCTACACCTTC
J gene: TRBJ2-4; D gene: NA; clone size: few; V gene: TRBV20-1; CDR3 protein: CSASGWVGKIQYF; CDR3 DNA: TGCAGTGCTTCAGGGTGGGTAGGAAAGATTCAGTACTTC
J gene: TRBJ2-7; D gene: TRBD1; clone size: NA; V gene: TRBV19; CDR3 protein: CASSPPLDRATSSYEQYF; CDR3 DNA: TGTGCCAGTAGTCCACCGCTCGACAGGGCGACGTCCTCCTACGAGCAGTACTTC
J gene: TRBJ2-7; D gene: NA; clone size: NA; V gene: TRBV7-2; CDR3 protein: CASSLTGTPSYEQYF; CDR3 DNA: TGTGCCAGCAGCTTGACCGGGACCCCGAGTTACGAGCAGTACTTC
J gene: TRBJ1-1; D gene: NA; clone size: NA; V gene: TRBV7-8; CDR3 protein: CASSLRGLMNTEAFF; CDR3 DNA: TGTGCCAGCAGCTTGCGGGGGCTCATGAACACTGAAGCTTTCTTT